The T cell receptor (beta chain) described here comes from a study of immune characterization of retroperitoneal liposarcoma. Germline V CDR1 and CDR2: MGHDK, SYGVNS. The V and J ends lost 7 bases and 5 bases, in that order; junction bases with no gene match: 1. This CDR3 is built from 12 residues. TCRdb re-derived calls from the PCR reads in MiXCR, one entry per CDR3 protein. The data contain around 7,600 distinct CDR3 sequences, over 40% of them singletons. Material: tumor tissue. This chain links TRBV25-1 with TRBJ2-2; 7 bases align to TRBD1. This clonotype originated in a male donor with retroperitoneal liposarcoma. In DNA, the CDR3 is TGTGCCAGCACCAGGGGGACCGGGGAGCTGTTTTTT. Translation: CASTRGTGELFF.